A single TCR beta chain is shown here with its context. This specimen comes from a study of T cell responses to AZD1222 COVID-19 vaccine. Turning to the study itself: Some second doses came at about 4 weeks and others at about 12 weeks; these were pooled.

CDR1 is LGHNA, CDR2 YSLEER, per germline. The CDR3 consists of 12 residues. Between the trimmed V and J ends, which lost 2 bases and 7 bases, there was a span of 8 bases. This table comes from immunoSEQ multiplex PCR, and its TCRdb copy is limited to in-frame clones, with some not included. The sample carries 100,000 to 150,000 clones, about nine tenths recorded once. The source was peripheral blood, collected on day 0 of AZD1222 vaccination. The receptor's source is an adult in good health. The gene calls are TRBV4-3 and TRBJ1-2; D might be TRBD1 (5 bases). CDR3: CASSQPGSGYTF. In DNA form, the CDR3 reads TGCGCCAGCAGCCAACCAGGGTCTGGCTACACCTTC.